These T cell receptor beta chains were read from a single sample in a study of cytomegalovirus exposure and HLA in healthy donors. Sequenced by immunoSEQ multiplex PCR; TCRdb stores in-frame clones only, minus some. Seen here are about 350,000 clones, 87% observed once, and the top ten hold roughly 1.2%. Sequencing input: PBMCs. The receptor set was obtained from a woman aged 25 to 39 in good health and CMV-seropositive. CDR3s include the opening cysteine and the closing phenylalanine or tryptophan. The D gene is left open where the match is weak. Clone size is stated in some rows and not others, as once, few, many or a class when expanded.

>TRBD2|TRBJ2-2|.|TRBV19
TGTGCCAGTAGTGGTGCGGGGGGGCCTTTCGGGGAGCTGTTTTTT
CASSGAGGPFGELFF
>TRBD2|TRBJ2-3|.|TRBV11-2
TGTGCCAGCAGCTTCCGACTAGCGAGTAGCACAGATACGCAGTATTTT
CASSFRLASSTDTQYF
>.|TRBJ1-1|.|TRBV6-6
TGTGCCAGCAGTTCCCTCGGAGGGGAAGCTTTCTTT
CASSSLGGEAFF
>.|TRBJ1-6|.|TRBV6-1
TGTGCCAGCAGTCCGGGGGGGGGTAATAATTCACCCCTCCACTTT
CASSPGGGNNSPLHF
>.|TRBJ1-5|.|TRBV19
TGTTCCACGGGCCCAGGATATCAGCCCCAGCATTTT
CSTGPGYQPQHF
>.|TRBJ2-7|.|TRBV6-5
TGTGCCAGCACGTTTGGCTACGAGCAGTACTTC
CASTFGYEQYF
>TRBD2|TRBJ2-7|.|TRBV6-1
TGTGCCAGCAGTGAAATCGGTTTAGCGGGAGGGCCCTACGAGCAGTACTTC
CASSEIGLAGGPYEQYF
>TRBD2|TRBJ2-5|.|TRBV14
TGTGCCAGCAGCCTATGGACTAGCGGGGGAAAAGAGACCCAGTACTTC
CASSLWTSGGKETQYF
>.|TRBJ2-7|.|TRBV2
TGTGCCAGCAGTGGGGGGCGCGAGCAGTACTTC
CASSGGREQYF
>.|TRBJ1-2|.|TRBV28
TGTGCCAGCAGTGCCTCTGGTAACTATGGCTACACCTTC
CASSASGNYGYTF
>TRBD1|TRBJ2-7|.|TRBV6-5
TGTGCCAGCAGTTACCCGGGACAGGGGTCCTCCTACGAGCAGTACTTC
CASSYPGQGSSYEQYF
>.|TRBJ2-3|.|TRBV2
TGTGCCAGCAGGCCGACAGGAAGCACAGATACGCAGTATTTT
CASRPTGSTDTQYF
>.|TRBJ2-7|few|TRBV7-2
TGTGCCAGCAGCTTGGGCGGGTCAGGGTACAACGAGCAGTACTTC
CASSLGGSGYNEQYF
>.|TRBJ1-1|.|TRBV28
TGTGCCAGCAGTCCCCGCGGACAGATTGAAGCTTTCTTT
CASSPRGQIEAFF
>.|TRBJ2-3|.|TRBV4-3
TGCGCCAGCAGCCAAGGGGGAGGATTAGACCTAAGCACAGATACGCAGTATTTT
CASSQGGGLDLSTDTQYF
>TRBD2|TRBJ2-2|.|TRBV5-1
TGCGCCAGCAGCGTACGGACTAGCAGGAACACCGGGGAGCTGTTTTTT
CASSVRTSRNTGELFF